This T cell receptor beta chain was identified in a study of CXCR3-negative and CXCR3-positive naive CD8 T cells. UMI labels and 5' RACE were used to prepare the TRB cDNA libraries. Reprocessing the 5' RACE reads, TCRdb reports a single entry for every CDR3 protein and omits DNA. The data include about 62,000 distinct CDR3 sequences; the top ten clones carry about 4.5%. The clonotype originates from a human donor in good health. Some clones in this sample may be carry-over from other donors' samples. The sequencing input was naive CXCR3- CD8+ T cells from blood. As for subset: CD45RO-CCR7+CD27+CD95- naive CD8+ T cells lacking CXCR3 (TNR3-).

The CDR3 is CSVRATGGDEQFF. The chain recombines TRBV29-1 with TRBJ2-1; lacking DNA, the TRBD1 call made by TCRdb goes unchecked. Germline CDR1 is SQVTM and CDR2 is ANQGSEA. This CDR3 is 13 amino acids long.